This T cell receptor (beta chain) derives from a study of monozygotic twins with inflammatory bowel disease. For each CDR3 protein, TCRdb gives one entry from its re-call of the 5' RACE reads, without DNA. This sample's table reports 150,000 to 200,000 distinct CDR3 sequences. The CDR3 spans 13 residues. Germline lookup yields CDR1 SGHTA and CDR2 FQGNSA. On this clonotype: Its antigen remains unknown.

Findings of the study overall: No repertoire similarity difference was seen between concordant and discordant twins; power was possibly limited.

Sequencing was carried out using blood. The chain carries TRBV7-2 and TRBJ2-7. The receptor's source is a human donor with ulcerative colitis or Crohn's disease, or a healthy co-twin of an affected twin (not recorded which). CDR3 sequence reads: CASSFEGPYEQYF.